The T cell receptor beta chain under discussion was sequenced for a study of T cell responses to AZD1222 COVID-19 vaccine. Some clones are missing from TCRdb's copy, which holds only in-frame ones; the method was immunoSEQ multiplex PCR. Of more than 85,000 clones listed, about 87% are singletons. Worth noting for this clone: The antigen is not known.

CDR1 is LNHDA and CDR2 is SQIVND in the germline V gene (reference sequence). The CDR3 has 15 residues. With 5 bases clipped from V and 4 bases from J, the junction kept 9 bases outside the gene matches. Findings and caveats of the study: Researchers took repertoire samples only after the peak T cell response had come.

The starting material was peripheral blood, obtained 28 days after the second AZD1222 dose. This clonotype was sampled from an adult who received the AZD1222 COVID-19 vaccine. The J gene is TRBJ2-7, the V gene TRBV19, with TRBD1 matching 9 bases. The CDR3 DNA sequence: TGTGCCAGTAGTCCCGGACAGGGGCGAAGGTACGAGCAGTACTTC. It specifies CASSPGQGRRYEQYF. The whole variable domain, remainder taken from reference TRBV19 and TRBJ2-7, is DGGITQSPKYLFRKEGQNVTLSCEQNLNHDAMYWYRQDPGQGLRLIYYSQIVNDFQKGDIAEGYSVSREKKESFPLTVTSAQKNPTAFYLCASSPGQGRRYEQYFGPGTRLTVT.